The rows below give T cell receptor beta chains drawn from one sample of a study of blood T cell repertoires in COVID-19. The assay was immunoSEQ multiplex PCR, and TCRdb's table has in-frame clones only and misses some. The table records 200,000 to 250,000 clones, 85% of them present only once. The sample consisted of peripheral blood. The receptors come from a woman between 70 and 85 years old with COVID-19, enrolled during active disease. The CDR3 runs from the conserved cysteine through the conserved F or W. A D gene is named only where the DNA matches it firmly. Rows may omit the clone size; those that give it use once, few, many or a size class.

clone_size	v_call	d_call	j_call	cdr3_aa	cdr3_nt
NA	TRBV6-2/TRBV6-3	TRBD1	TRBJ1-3	CASSGTASGNTIYF	TGTGCCAGCAGCGGGACAGCCTCTGGAAACACCATATATTTT
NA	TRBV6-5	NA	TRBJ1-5	CASSYDRNQPQHF	TGTGCCAGCAGTTACGACAGAAATCAGCCCCAGCATTTT
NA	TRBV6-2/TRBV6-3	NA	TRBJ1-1	CASSGWNTEAFF	TGTGCCAGCAGCGGCTGGAACACTGAAGCTTTCTTT
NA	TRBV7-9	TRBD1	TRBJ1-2	CASSLDRGPVGYTF	TGTGCCAGCAGCTTGGACAGGGGACCTGTCGGCTACACCTTC
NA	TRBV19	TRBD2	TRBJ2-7	CASRTSGSYEQYF	TGTGCCAGCCGGACTAGCGGGAGCTACGAGCAGTACTTC
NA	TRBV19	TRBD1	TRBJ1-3	CASSSTTGTGNTIYF	TGTGCCAGTAGTTCGACGACAGGGACTGGAAACACCATATATTTT
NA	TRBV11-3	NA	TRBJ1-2	CASSPTANYGYTF	TGTGCCAGCAGCCCGACAGCGAACTATGGCTACACCTTC
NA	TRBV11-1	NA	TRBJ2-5	CASSSGHLQETQYF	TGTGCCAGCAGCTCGGGACACCTCCAAGAGACCCAGTACTTC
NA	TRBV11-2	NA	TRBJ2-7	CASSPDSFHEQYF	TGTGCCAGCAGCCCAGACTCTTTCCACGAGCAGTACTTC
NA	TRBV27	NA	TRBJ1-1	CASSLTLNTEAFF	TGTGCCAGCAGCCTCACTCTGAACACTGAAGCTTTCTTT
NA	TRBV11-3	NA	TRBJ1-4	CASSLVGRVSEKLFF	TGTGCCAGCAGCTTAGTTGGCAGGGTATCTGAAAAACTGTTTTTT
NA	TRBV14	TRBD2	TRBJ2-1	CASTLFASGGEQFF	TGTGCCAGCACCCTTTTCGCTAGCGGAGGTGAGCAGTTCTTC
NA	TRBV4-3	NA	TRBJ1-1	CASSRDGQYLNTEAFF	TGCGCCAGCAGCCGCGACGGACAGTATTTGAACACTGAAGCTTTCTTT
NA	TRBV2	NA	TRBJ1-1	CATYLGQSFTEAFF	TGTGCCACGTATCTAGGACAGTCGTTCACTGAAGCTTTCTTT
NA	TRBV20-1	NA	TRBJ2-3	CSADREGQQYF	TGCAGTGCCGATAGGGAGGGACAGCAGTATTTT
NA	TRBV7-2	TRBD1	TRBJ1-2	CASSHDRGQRGYTF	TGTGCCAGCAGCCATGACAGGGGGCAAAGGGGCTACACCTTC
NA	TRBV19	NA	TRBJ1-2	CASSIGQIYGYTF	TGTGCCAGTAGTATAGGGCAGATCTATGGCTACACCTTC
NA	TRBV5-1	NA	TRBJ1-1	CASSQGTREGTEAFF	TGCGCCAGCAGCCAAGGGACCAGGGAGGGCACTGAAGCTTTCTTT
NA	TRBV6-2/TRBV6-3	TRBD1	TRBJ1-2	CASSDNKAGGAGYGYTF	TGTGCCAGCAGTGACAATAAGGCAGGGGGCGCCGGCTATGGCTACACCTTC
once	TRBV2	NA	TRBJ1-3	CASSEVYRTSGNTIYF	TGTGCCAGCAGTGAAGTTTATCGGACATCTGGAAACACCATATATTTT
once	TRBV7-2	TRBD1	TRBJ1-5	CASSLTGERGQPQHF	TGTGCCAGCAGCTTGACAGGGGAAAGGGGTCAGCCCCAGCATTTT
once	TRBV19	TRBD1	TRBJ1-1	CASSSQGMNTEAFF	TGTGCCAGTAGTTCACAGGGGATGAACACTGAAGCTTTCTTT
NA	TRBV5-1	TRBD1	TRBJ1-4	CASSLGQGAQTNEKLFF	TGCGCCAGCAGCTTGGGACAGGGGGCGCAGACTAATGAAAAACTGTTTTTT
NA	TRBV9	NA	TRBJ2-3	CASSVGTGVTDTQYF	TGTGCCAGCAGCGTGGGGACGGGAGTCACAGATACGCAGTATTTT
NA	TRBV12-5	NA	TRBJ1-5	CASGLPRTPGGNQPQHF	TGTGCTAGTGGTTTGCCCCGGACACCCGGAGGGAATCAGCCCCAGCATTTT
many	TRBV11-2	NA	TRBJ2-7	CASSVRGREASYEQYF	TGTGCCAGCAGCGTTCGTGGACGGGAAGCCTCCTACGAGCAGTACTTC
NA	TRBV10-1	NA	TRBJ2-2	CASTDLRDGPGELFF	TGCGCCAGCACCGACCTCAGGGATGGTCCCGGGGAGCTGTTTTTT
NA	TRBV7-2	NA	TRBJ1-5	CASSLEGGWGQPQHF	TGTGCCAGCAGCCTAGAGGGGGGGTGGGGTCAGCCCCAGCATTTT
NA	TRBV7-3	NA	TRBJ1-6	CASSLTGGGSPLHF	TGTGCCAGCAGCTTAACGGGGGGAGGCTCACCCCTCCACTTT
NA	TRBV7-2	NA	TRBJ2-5	CASSLAGGRVETQYF	TGTGCCAGCAGCTTAGCGGGGGGACGTGTGGAGACCCAGTACTTC
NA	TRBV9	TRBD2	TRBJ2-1	CASSVAGTSGRGGYNEQFF	TGTGCCAGCAGCGTAGCCGGGACTAGCGGGAGAGGAGGCTACAATGAGCAGTTCTTC
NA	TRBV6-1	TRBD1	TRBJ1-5	CASSGRPGQINQPQHF	TGTGCCAGCAGTGGAAGACCGGGACAGATCAATCAGCCCCAGCATTTT
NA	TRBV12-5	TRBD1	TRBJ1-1	CASGTNRGAEAFF	TGTGCTAGTGGTACAAACAGGGGGGCTGAAGCTTTCTTT
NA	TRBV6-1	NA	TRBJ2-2	CASSGGQANTGELFF	TGTGCCAGCAGTGGGGGACAAGCGAACACCGGGGAGCTGTTTTTT
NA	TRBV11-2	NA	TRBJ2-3	CASSLNSGGGTDTQYF	TGTGCCAGCAGCTTAAACTCGGGGGGCGGCACAGATACGCAGTATTTT
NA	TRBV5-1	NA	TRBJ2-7	CASSLRDSSVDEQYF	TGCGCCAGCAGCCTCCGGGACTCCTCAGTTGATGAGCAGTACTTC
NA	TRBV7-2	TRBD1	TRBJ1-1	CASSRTQGYTEAFF	TGTGCCAGCAGCAGAACACAGGGGTACACTGAAGCTTTCTTT
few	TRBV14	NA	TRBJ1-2	CASSQSYSRGYTF	TGTGCCAGCAGCCAATCTTACAGTCGTGGCTACACCTTC
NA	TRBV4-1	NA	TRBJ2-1	CASSQDPSSYNEQFF	TGCGCCAGCAGCCAAGACCCGAGCTCCTACAATGAGCAGTTCTTC
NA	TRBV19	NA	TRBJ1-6	CASSPAGYENSPLHF	TGTGCCAGCTCCCCGGCGGGCTACGAGAATTCACCCCTCCACTTT
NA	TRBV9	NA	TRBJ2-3	CASSVASLDTQYF	TGTGCCAGCAGCGTAGCTAGCTTGGATACGCAGTATTTT
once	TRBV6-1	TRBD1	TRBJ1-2	CASSERDRDGYTF	TGTGCCAGCAGTGAACGGGACAGGGATGGCTACACCTTC
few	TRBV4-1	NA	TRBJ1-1	CASSLTPGDTEAFF	TGCGCCAGCAGCCTGACCCCAGGGGACACTGAAGCTTTCTTT
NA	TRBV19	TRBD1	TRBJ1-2	CASAPDRGNYGYTF	TGTGCCAGTGCACCGGACAGGGGTAACTATGGCTACACCTTC
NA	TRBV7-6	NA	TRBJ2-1	CASRSQGSVNEQFF	TGTGCCAGCAGATCCCAGGGTTCGGTCAATGAGCAGTTCTTC
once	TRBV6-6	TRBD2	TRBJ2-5	CASSVSGKKETQYF	TGTGCCAGCAGCGTTAGCGGGAAGAAAGAGACCCAGTACTTC
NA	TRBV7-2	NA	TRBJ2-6	CASRTDSSGANVLTF	TGTGCCAGCAGAACGGACAGCTCTGGGGCCAACGTCCTGACTTTC
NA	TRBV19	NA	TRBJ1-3	CASSTLGGPGNTIYF	TGTGCCAGTAGTACTCTCGGGGGGCCTGGAAACACCATATATTTT
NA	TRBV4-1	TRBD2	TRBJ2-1	CASSQDLAGVFYEQFF	TGCGCCAGCAGCCAAGATCTAGCGGGAGTTTTCTATGAGCAGTTCTTC
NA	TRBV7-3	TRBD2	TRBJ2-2	CASSPPAGAHTGELFF	TGTGCCAGCAGCCCCCCAGCGGGGGCCCACACCGGGGAGCTGTTTTTT
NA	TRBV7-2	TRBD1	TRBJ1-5	CASSPGTGDQPQHF	TGTGCCAGCAGCCCCGGGACAGGGGACCAGCCCCAGCATTTT
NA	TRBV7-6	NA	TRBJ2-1	CASSLVGGDYNEQFF	TGTGCCAGCAGCTTAGTAGGGGGGGATTACAATGAGCAGTTCTTC
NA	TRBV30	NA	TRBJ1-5	CAWTRDGVRGPQHF	TGTGCCTGGACAAGGGACGGGGTCAGGGGGCCCCAGCATTTT
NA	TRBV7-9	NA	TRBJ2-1	CASSFSGNEQFF	TGTGCCAGCAGCTTCTCAGGCAATGAGCAGTTCTTC
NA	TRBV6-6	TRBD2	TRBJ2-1	CASSPVLAGVSYNEQFF	TGTGCCAGCAGTCCGGTACTAGCGGGGGTCTCCTACAATGAGCAGTTCTTC